The 8 T cell receptor beta chains below all came from one sample that was sequenced in a study of T cells in Graves' hyperthyroidism and ophthalmopathy (dated by TCRdb to the late 2010s). Libraries came from multiplex PCR. The data were produced on an Illumina HiSeq 2000. The TCR beta CDR3 regions were amplified from RNA transcripts. For the first round of RT-PCR on the TCR CDR3, the HTBI primer set was used together with the Qiagen OneStep RT-PCR kit. TCRdb itself trimmed the public reads at Q25 with fastp, ran MiXCR and retained productive beta chains. Duplicate CDR3 protein sequences are folded into a single record with the most common DNA and genes. In this sample the table shows hundreds of thousands of distinct CDR3 sequences, approximately 15% of which occur a single time. Around 19% of the sample is held by the ten biggest clonotypes. The sample consisted of blood. These receptors all stem from a woman under 30 with Graves' hyperthyroidism.

V is TRBV20-1 and J is TRBJ2-2; unclear D gene. The V end was cut by 6 bases, the J end by 2 bases, with 16 bases between. This CDR3 has 15 residues. Germline V CDR1 and CDR2: DFQATT, SNEGSKA (reference sequence). For the CDR3, the DNA is TGCAGTGCCTTAAGGGCCGCGAGCAACACCGGGGAGCTGTTTTTT. This encodes CSALRAASNTGELFF.

The gene calls are TRBV4-3 and TRBJ1-1; 8 bases map to TRBD1. The CDR3 has 17 amino acids. Germline CDR1 is LGHNA and CDR2 is YSLEER. V lost 2 bases, J lost 11 bases, and 19 bases stayed unmatched. The CDR3: CASSQPSGGFFESRAFF. DNA of the CDR3: TGCGCCAGCAGCCAACCCTCAGGGGGCTTTTTTGAGTCGCGGGCTTTCTTT.

This clonotype was recorded many times. The V call is TRBV5-1, the J call TRBJ2-2; 11 bases agree with TRBD1. Trimming cost V 4 bases and J 4 bases; bases outside gene matches: 9. The germline V gene has CDR1 SGHRS and CDR2 YFSETQ. This CDR3 has 17 amino acids. CDR3 sequence reads: CASSPQGQGASTGELFF. The DNA of the CDR3 is TGCGCCAGCAGCCCCCAAGGACAGGGGGCGTCCACCGGGGAGCTGTTTTTT.

This clonotype came up a few times. This rearrangement joins TRBV3-1 to TRBJ2-1, with TRBD1 as a possible D gene (5 bases). This CDR3 has 15 amino acids. V lost 4 bases and J 8 bases, leaving 18 bases between the germline ends. The germline gives CDR1 LGHDT, CDR2 YNNKEL (reference sequence). The CDR3 spells CASSPETAVSYEQFF. The CDR3 DNA is TGTGCCAGCAGCCCCGAGACAGCCGTTTCGTATGAGCAGTTCTTC.

This clonotype has just a few counts. The chain uses TRBV9 and TRBJ2-3, with 7 bases identical to TRBD2. This CDR3 has 18 residues. The germline CDR1 and CDR2 sequences are SGDLS and YYNGEE. After removal of 4 bases from V and 2 bases from J, the junction contained 16 bases not matched to a gene. CDR3 bases: TGTGCCAGCAGCCCCCCCACTCGGGGAGGGCGGGACACAGATACGCAGTATTTT. Its translation is CASSPPTRGGRDTDTQYF.

The chain couples TRBV5-1 to TRBJ1-2; D possibly corresponds to TRBD1 (6 bases). This CDR3 has 13 residues. The germline CDR1 and CDR2 sequences are SGHRS and YFSETQ. The germline V and J ends were trimmed by 1 base and 6 bases, with 10 bases remaining between them. CDR3 region: CASSLTGLDGYTF. The CDR3 nucleotides are TGCGCCAGCAGCTTGACAGGGTTGGATGGCTACACCTTC.

This clonotype was seen repeatedly, ten times or more. This chain links TRBV28 with TRBJ2-1; TRBD2 aligns across 11 bases. CDR1 is MDHEN and CDR2 is SYDVKM in the germline V gene. The J segment lost 6 bases and the V segment lost 7 bases, leaving 8 bases of the junction unmatched. CDR3 length equals 15 residues. The DNA of the CDR3 is TGTGCCAGCACCGAACTAGCGGGAGAATTCAATGAGCAGTTCTTC. It encodes CASTELAGEFNEQFF.

The chain uses TRBV12-3 or TRBV12-4 and TRBJ1-3, with 9 nucleotides matching TRBD1. J was trimmed by 4 bases and V by 7 bases; bases with no gene match: 11. The CDR3 consists of 16 residues. CDR3 loop: CASNPGQGVFGNTIYF. CDR3 in DNA: TGTGCCAGCAACCCGGGACAGGGAGTATTCGGAAACACCATATATTTT.